This T cell receptor (beta chain) stems from a study of CD8+ T cells in alopecia areata. General observations from the study: Lesional scalp displayed greater clonality than normal scalp, most notably in alopecia totalis/universalis. Scalp specimens additionally yield sequences from normal skin's resident alphabeta T cells.

The germline V gene encodes CDR1 SQVTM and CDR2 ANQGSEA. The CDR3 sequence is 16 residues long. V lost 6 bases to trimming and J lost 3 bases; unmatched junction nucleotides: 8. As for this clone: Antigen: not known.

Samples from alopecia areata patients were lesional scalp punch biopsies and peripheral blood. Sorting of CD4+ and CD8+ T cells was performed on PBMCs. The sequencing template was cDNA reverse transcribed from extracted RNA. Here immunoSEQ multiplex PCR was the method, and the copy in TCRdb shows in-frame clones only, minus some. The data contain 140,000 to 150,000 clones, about nine tenths of them singletons. This receptor was taken from a human donor with alopecia areata. The source was CD8+ T cells sorted from blood, collected at week 0. This chain uses TRBV29-1 with TRBJ2-3, with 14 bases that match TRBD2. The CDR3 is CSVGGTSGRLTDTQYF. CDR3 sequence (DNA): TGCAGCGTGGGAGGGACTAGCGGGAGACTGACAGATACGCAGTATTTT.